This T cell receptor beta chain was sequenced in a study of PD-1 blockade in classical Hodgkin lymphoma. Study-level results: It was reported that newly diagnosed patients had less baseline TCR diversity than healthy donors. In CD4+ cells, TCR diversity went up significantly by C4D1, but in CD8+ cells it did not. Initiation of nivolumab under 1 year after ASCT led to exclusion of patients.

About this clone: Its antigen is not known.

Measured with immunoSEQ multiplex PCR; TCRdb has only the in-frame clones, and not every one. The sample carries about 20,000 clones, about 80% recorded once. Regarding time point: cycle 4 day 1 (C4D1), after five to seven weeks of nivolumab. In every patient, relapse followed autologous stem cell transplantation, while exposure to brentuximab vedotin differed. From thawed PBMCs, CD8+ T cells were isolated by magnetic negative selection. This CDR3 has 14 amino acids. The J segment lost 4 bases and the V segment lost 3 bases, leaving 3 bases of the junction unmatched. Germline-derived CDR1 and CDR2 are MGHDK and SYGVNS.

This receptor was taken from a human donor with classical Hodgkin lymphoma. The rearrangement joins TRBV25-1 to TRBJ1-2, with 9 bases identical to TRBD1. Sequenced material: CD8+ T cells from blood, taken before the fourth cycle of nivolumab. The CDR3, as DNA: TGTGCCAGCAGTGACACAGGGGGCTTCTATGGCTACACCTTC. As protein: CASSDTGGFYGYTF.